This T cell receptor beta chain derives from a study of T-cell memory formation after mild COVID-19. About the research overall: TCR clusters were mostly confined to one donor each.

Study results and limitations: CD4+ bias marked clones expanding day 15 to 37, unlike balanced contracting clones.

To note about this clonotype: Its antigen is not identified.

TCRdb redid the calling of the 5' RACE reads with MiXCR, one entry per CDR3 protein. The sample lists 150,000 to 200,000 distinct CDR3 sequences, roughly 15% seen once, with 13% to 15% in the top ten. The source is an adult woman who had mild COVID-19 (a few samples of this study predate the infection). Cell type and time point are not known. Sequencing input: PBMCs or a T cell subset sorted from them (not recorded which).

The CDR3 nucleotides read TGCGCCAGCAGCTGGTGGACTAGCGGTAACACCGGGGAGCTGTTTTTT. This gives the protein CASSWWTSGNTGELFF. The chain joins TRBV5-1 to TRBJ2-2; 10 nucleotides agree with TRBD2. CDR1 is SGHRS, CDR2 YFSETQ, per germline. The junction had 4 bases not matched to a gene; V was cut back by 3 bases and J by 2 bases. The CDR3 runs to 16 residues.